Listed below are T cell receptor beta chains from one sample, sequenced in a study of blood T cell repertoires in COVID-19. The repertoire was sequenced with immunoSEQ multiplex PCR; TCRdb's copy has only in-frame clones and lacks some. Of around 110,000 clones in the sample, approximately 82% are singletons; the top ten hold around 7.6%. Sequencing was carried out using peripheral blood. The receptors here all came from a man in his 70s with active or convalescent COVID-19. Each CDR3 is given with its conserved first and last residue. A D gene is named only where the DNA matches it firmly. Clone size is shown for a subset of rows, as once, few, many or a class of expanded clone.

v_gene: TRBV19
abundance: once
d_gene: NA
j_gene: TRBJ1-2
CDR3nt: TGTGCCAGTCGAACGACAGACCATAACTATGGCTACACCTTC
CDR3aa: CASRTTDHNYGYTF

v_gene: TRBV13
abundance: NA
d_gene: NA
j_gene: TRBJ1-4
CDR3nt: TGTGCCAGCAGCCCAACAAAGGGGGTTGAAAAACTGTTTTTT
CDR3aa: CASSPTKGVEKLFF

v_gene: TRBV5-1
abundance: NA
d_gene: NA
j_gene: TRBJ2-1
CDR3nt: TGCGCCAGCAGCATAGCGGGACAGCTCTACAATGAGCAGTTCTTC
CDR3aa: CASSIAGQLYNEQFF

v_gene: TRBV5-5
abundance: NA
d_gene: TRBD2
j_gene: TRBJ2-4
CDR3nt: TGTGCCAGCAGCCCCGGACTAGCGGGGGGGCTCGGCAAAAACATTCAGTACTTC
CDR3aa: CASSPGLAGGLGKNIQYF

v_gene: TRBV20-1
abundance: NA
d_gene: NA
j_gene: TRBJ1-2
CDR3nt: TGCAGTGCTTCGGGGGGGAATGGCTACACCTTC
CDR3aa: CSASGGNGYTF

v_gene: TRBV7-2
abundance: NA
d_gene: TRBD1
j_gene: TRBJ1-6
CDR3nt: TGTGCCAGCAGCCAAACAGGGGGCCGGTACTCACCCCTCCACTTT
CDR3aa: CASSQTGGRYSPLHF

v_gene: TRBV5-6
abundance: NA
d_gene: TRBD2
j_gene: TRBJ2-1
CDR3nt: TGTGCCAGCAGCTTGCGGGGACTAGCTAACAATGAGCAGTTCTTC
CDR3aa: CASSLRGLANNEQFF

v_gene: TRBV5-8
abundance: NA
d_gene: NA
j_gene: TRBJ2-5
CDR3nt: TGTGCCAGCAGCTTGGACGCAGGTTATCAAGAGACCCAGTACTTC
CDR3aa: CASSLDAGYQETQYF

v_gene: TRBV6-5
abundance: few
d_gene: TRBD1
j_gene: TRBJ1-2
CDR3nt: TGTGCCAGCACCAGAGAACAGGGGTATGGCTACACCTTC
CDR3aa: CASTREQGYGYTF

v_gene: TRBV4-2
abundance: NA
d_gene: TRBD2
j_gene: TRBJ2-5
CDR3nt: TGTGCCAGCAGCGAAGTCTTCCCGGGACTAGCGGGAGAAGGTGAGACCCAGTACTTC
CDR3aa: CASSEVFPGLAGEGETQYF

v_gene: TRBV10-2
abundance: NA
d_gene: TRBD2
j_gene: TRBJ2-2
CDR3nt: TGCGCCAGCCGCCCTCCGGTAGCGGGAGGGGCCGGCGGGGAGCTGTTTTTT
CDR3aa: CASRPPVAGGAGGELFF

v_gene: TRBV2
abundance: NA
d_gene: TRBD2
j_gene: TRBJ2-3
CDR3nt: TGTGCCAGCAGTCCGGGACTAGCGGCGCAGTATTTT
CDR3aa: CASSPGLAAQYF

v_gene: TRBV9
abundance: NA
d_gene: NA
j_gene: TRBJ1-1
CDR3nt: TGTGCCAGCAGCGTAGCTCCCTTCGCGGGGAACACTGAAGCTTTCTTT
CDR3aa: CASSVAPFAGNTEAFF

v_gene: TRBV7-2
abundance: NA
d_gene: TRBD1
j_gene: TRBJ1-1
CDR3nt: TGTGCCAGCAGCTTAGCGACAGGGGGCGGTAACACTGAAGCTTTCTTT
CDR3aa: CASSLATGGGNTEAFF

v_gene: TRBV11-2
abundance: NA
d_gene: NA
j_gene: TRBJ2-6
CDR3nt: TGTGCCAGCACCCTCCGGGGGTCCCCGACCTCTGGGGCCAACGTCCTGACTTTC
CDR3aa: CASTLRGSPTSGANVLTF

v_gene: TRBV13
abundance: NA
d_gene: TRBD2
j_gene: TRBJ2-1
CDR3nt: TGTGCCAGCAGCGCGAGCGGGAGGGAGGAGCAGTTCTTC
CDR3aa: CASSASGREEQFF

v_gene: TRBV24-1
abundance: few
d_gene: TRBD2
j_gene: TRBJ2-5
CDR3nt: TGTGCCACCAGCCAGACACTAGCGGACCAAGAGACCCAGTACTTC
CDR3aa: CATSQTLADQETQYF

v_gene: TRBV11-2
abundance: NA
d_gene: TRBD1
j_gene: TRBJ1-2
CDR3nt: TGTGCCAGCAGCTCCGCCCTGGGACAGGGGTACCACTATGGCTACACCTTC
CDR3aa: CASSSALGQGYHYGYTF

v_gene: TRBV5-1
abundance: NA
d_gene: TRBD2
j_gene: TRBJ2-2
CDR3nt: TGCGCCAGCAGCCGATACATGACTAGCGGGGGGAACACCGGGGAGCTGTTTTTT
CDR3aa: CASSRYMTSGGNTGELFF

v_gene: TRBV5-6
abundance: NA
d_gene: NA
j_gene: TRBJ1-2
CDR3nt: TGTGCCAGCAGCTCAGGACAGTCAAAGGATGGCTACACCTTC
CDR3aa: CASSSGQSKDGYTF

v_gene: TRBV7-8
abundance: NA
d_gene: TRBD2
j_gene: TRBJ2-5
CDR3nt: TGTGCCAGCAGCTTAGACGGCGGGAGCGAAGAGACCCAGTACTTC
CDR3aa: CASSLDGGSEETQYF

v_gene: TRBV9
abundance: NA
d_gene: NA
j_gene: TRBJ1-2
CDR3nt: TGTGCCAGCAGTCTCCGCGCTCACGACTATGGCTACACCTTC
CDR3aa: CASSLRAHDYGYTF

v_gene: TRBV3-1/TRBV3-2
abundance: NA
d_gene: TRBD1
j_gene: TRBJ2-7
CDR3nt: TGTGCCAGCAGCCACTCCGACAGGGCCCACGAGCAGTACTTC
CDR3aa: CASSHSDRAHEQYF

v_gene: TRBV7-9
abundance: NA
d_gene: TRBD2
j_gene: TRBJ2-1
CDR3nt: TGTGCCAGCAGCCCCGGACTAGCGGGAGTCTACAATGAGCAGTTCTTC
CDR3aa: CASSPGLAGVYNEQFF

v_gene: TRBV7-2
abundance: once
d_gene: NA
j_gene: TRBJ2-2
CDR3nt: TGTGCCAGCAGCTTATTCGGCGGGGAAACGGGGATCGGGGAGCTGTTTTTT
CDR3aa: CASSLFGGETGIGELFF

v_gene: TRBV4-2
abundance: few
d_gene: TRBD1
j_gene: TRBJ1-5
CDR3nt: TGTGCCAGCAGCCAAGAACAGGGGGTTGGGCCCCAGCATTTT
CDR3aa: CASSQEQGVGPQHF

v_gene: TRBV5-6
abundance: NA
d_gene: NA
j_gene: TRBJ2-5
CDR3nt: TGTGCCAGCTATCTTACTGGGGCACCAGAGACCCAGTACTTC
CDR3aa: CASYLTGAPETQYF

v_gene: TRBV9
abundance: NA
d_gene: NA
j_gene: TRBJ1-1
CDR3nt: TGTGCCAGCAGCGTAGGTATAGCATCGAACACTGAAGCTTTCTTT
CDR3aa: CASSVGIASNTEAFF

v_gene: TRBV12-3/TRBV12-4
abundance: once
d_gene: TRBD1
j_gene: TRBJ2-7
CDR3nt: TGTGCCAGCAGGCGCGACAGGGCCGAAAAGCAGTACTTC
CDR3aa: CASRRDRAEKQYF

v_gene: TRBV11-3
abundance: NA
d_gene: TRBD1
j_gene: TRBJ1-2
CDR3nt: TGTGCCAGCAGCTCTCCGGGACAGGGTACCTATGGCTACACCTTC
CDR3aa: CASSSPGQGTYGYTF

v_gene: TRBV28
abundance: NA
d_gene: NA
j_gene: TRBJ1-6
CDR3nt: TGTGCCAGCAGAAGCAGACAGGCCCTCGGGGATTCACCCCTCCACTTT
CDR3aa: CASRSRQALGDSPLHF

v_gene: TRBV7-9
abundance: NA
d_gene: NA
j_gene: TRBJ1-2
CDR3nt: TGTGCCAGCAGCACTGGGGCCCGGCTTGTGAACTTC
CDR3aa: CASSTGARLVNF

v_gene: TRBV19
abundance: NA
d_gene: TRBD1
j_gene: TRBJ1-5
CDR3nt: TGTGCCAGTGGGAGGACAGGGAGAGGGGTCAATCAGCCCCAGCATTTT
CDR3aa: CASGRTGRGVNQPQHF

v_gene: TRBV19
abundance: once
d_gene: NA
j_gene: TRBJ1-3
CDR3nt: TGTGCCAGTAGGCGACAGGCGTACTCTGGAAACACCATATATTTT
CDR3aa: CASRRQAYSGNTIYF

v_gene: TRBV7-8
abundance: NA
d_gene: NA
j_gene: TRBJ2-5
CDR3nt: TGTGCCAGCAGCTTATTCCGGGGTGAGACCCAGTACTTC
CDR3aa: CASSLFRGETQYF

v_gene: TRBV18
abundance: NA
d_gene: NA
j_gene: TRBJ1-4
CDR3nt: TGTGCCAGCTCAGAGTTTAATGAAAAACTGTTTTTT
CDR3aa: CASSEFNEKLFF

v_gene: TRBV15
abundance: NA
d_gene: NA
j_gene: TRBJ2-7
CDR3nt: TGTGCCACCAGCAGACACCCCAACTTAGGGGGGGCCCACGAGCAGTACTTC
CDR3aa: CATSRHPNLGGAHEQYF

v_gene: TRBV19
abundance: NA
d_gene: TRBD1
j_gene: TRBJ1-6
CDR3nt: TGTGCCAGTAGCCGGGAATGGGACAGGGGTTCACCCCTCCACTTT
CDR3aa: CASSREWDRGSPLHF

v_gene: TRBV27
abundance: NA
d_gene: TRBD1
j_gene: TRBJ1-5
CDR3nt: TGTGCCAGCAGTTCCCGAGGGGACAGGGTAGGGAATCAGCCCCAGCATTTT
CDR3aa: CASSSRGDRVGNQPQHF

v_gene: TRBV5-1
abundance: NA
d_gene: TRBD1
j_gene: TRBJ2-1
CDR3nt: TGCGCCAGCAGCTTGAGTGGGGACAGGACTGGCCATGAGCAGTTCTTC
CDR3aa: CASSLSGDRTGHEQFF

v_gene: TRBV10-2
abundance: few
d_gene: NA
j_gene: TRBJ1-4
CDR3nt: TGCGCGAGTCGGGAACAGTCAACTAATGAAAAACTGTTTTTT
CDR3aa: CASREQSTNEKLFF

v_gene: TRBV5-1
abundance: NA
d_gene: NA
j_gene: TRBJ1-4
CDR3nt: TGCGCCAGCAGCTTGGCGGGAGCCCCTAATGAAAAACTGTTTTTT
CDR3aa: CASSLAGAPNEKLFF

v_gene: TRBV30
abundance: few
d_gene: NA
j_gene: TRBJ1-2
CDR3nt: TGTGCCTGGAGCGACTTAAGCTACACCTTC
CDR3aa: CAWSDLSYTF

v_gene: TRBV7-2
abundance: NA
d_gene: TRBD2
j_gene: TRBJ2-7
CDR3nt: TGTGCCAGCAGCTTAGTCGGGACTAGCGGGGGGGCCAACGAGCAGTACTTC
CDR3aa: CASSLVGTSGGANEQYF

v_gene: TRBV6-5
abundance: NA
d_gene: NA
j_gene: TRBJ2-7
CDR3nt: TGTGCCAGCAGTTGGCACGCCCGGGGGAACGAGCAGTACTTC
CDR3aa: CASSWHARGNEQYF

v_gene: TRBV4-2
abundance: NA
d_gene: NA
j_gene: TRBJ2-6
CDR3nt: TGTGCCAGCAGCCATCAGGACTCTGGGGCCAACGTCCTGACTTTC
CDR3aa: CASSHQDSGANVLTF

v_gene: TRBV6-2/TRBV6-3
abundance: NA
d_gene: TRBD2
j_gene: TRBJ2-5
CDR3nt: TGTGCCAGCAGTTACGCTAGCGGGGGCTACCAAGAGACCCAGTACTTC
CDR3aa: CASSYASGGYQETQYF

v_gene: TRBV12-3/TRBV12-4
abundance: NA
d_gene: NA
j_gene: TRBJ1-2
CDR3nt: TGTGCCAGCAGACCCGAGGGGGGGCGACGCTACACCTTC
CDR3aa: CASRPEGGRRYTF

v_gene: TRBV27
abundance: NA
d_gene: TRBD1
j_gene: TRBJ2-2
CDR3nt: TGTGCCAGCAGTAGCCTACAGGGGACCGGGGAGCTGTTTTTT
CDR3aa: CASSSLQGTGELFF

v_gene: TRBV9
abundance: NA
d_gene: NA
j_gene: TRBJ1-1
CDR3nt: TGTGCCAGCAGCGCCCACCTGGGGGCCACTGAAGCTTTCTTT
CDR3aa: CASSAHLGATEAFF

v_gene: TRBV9
abundance: NA
d_gene: TRBD2
j_gene: TRBJ2-1
CDR3nt: TGTGCCAGCAGCGTAGGGATCGGATGGCGGGAGAATCGTAGGGAGCAGTTCTTC
CDR3aa: CASSVGIGWRENRREQFF